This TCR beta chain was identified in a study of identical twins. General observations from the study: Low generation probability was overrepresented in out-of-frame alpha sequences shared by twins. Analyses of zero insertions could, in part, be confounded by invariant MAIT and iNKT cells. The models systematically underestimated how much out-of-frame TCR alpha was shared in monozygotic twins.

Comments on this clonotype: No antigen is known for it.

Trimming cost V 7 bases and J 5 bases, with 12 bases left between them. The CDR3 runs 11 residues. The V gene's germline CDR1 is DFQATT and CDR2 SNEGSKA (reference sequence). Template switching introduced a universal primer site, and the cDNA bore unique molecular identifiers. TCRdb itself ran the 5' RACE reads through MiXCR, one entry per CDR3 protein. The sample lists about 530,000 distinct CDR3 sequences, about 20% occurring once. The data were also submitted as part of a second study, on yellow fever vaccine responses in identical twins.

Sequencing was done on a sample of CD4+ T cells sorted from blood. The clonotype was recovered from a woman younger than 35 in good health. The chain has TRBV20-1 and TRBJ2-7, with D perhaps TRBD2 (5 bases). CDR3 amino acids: CSGTDLNEQYF. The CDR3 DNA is TGCAGTGGCACGGACTTGAACGAGCAGTACTTC.